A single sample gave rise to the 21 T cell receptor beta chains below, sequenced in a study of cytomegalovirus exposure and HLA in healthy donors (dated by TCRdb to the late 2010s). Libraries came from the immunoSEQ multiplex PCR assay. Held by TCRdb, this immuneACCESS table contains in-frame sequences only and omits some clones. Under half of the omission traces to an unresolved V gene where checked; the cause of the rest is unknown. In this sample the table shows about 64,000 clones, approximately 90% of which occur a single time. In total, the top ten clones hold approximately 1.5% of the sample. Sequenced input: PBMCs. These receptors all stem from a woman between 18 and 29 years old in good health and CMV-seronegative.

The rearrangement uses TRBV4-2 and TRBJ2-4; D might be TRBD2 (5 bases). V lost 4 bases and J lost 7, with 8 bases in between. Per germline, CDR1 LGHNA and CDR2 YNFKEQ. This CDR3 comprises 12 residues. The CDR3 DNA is TGTGCCAGCAGCCCTGGCGGGAACATTCAGTACTTC. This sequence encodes CASSPGGNIQYF.

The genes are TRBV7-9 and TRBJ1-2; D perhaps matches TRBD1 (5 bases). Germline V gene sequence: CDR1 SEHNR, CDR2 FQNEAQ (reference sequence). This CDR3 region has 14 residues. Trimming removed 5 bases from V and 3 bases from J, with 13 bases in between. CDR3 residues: CASSPGQADYGYTF. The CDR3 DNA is TGTGCCAGCAGCCCCGGACAAGCAGACTATGGCTACACCTTC.

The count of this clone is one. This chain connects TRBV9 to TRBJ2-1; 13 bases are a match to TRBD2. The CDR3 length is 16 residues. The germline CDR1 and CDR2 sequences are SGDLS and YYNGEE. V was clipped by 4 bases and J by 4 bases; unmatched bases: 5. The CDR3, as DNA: TGTGCCAGCAGCCCCCGGACTAGCGGGAGTTACAATGAGCAGTTCTTC. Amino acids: CASSPRTSGSYNEQFF.

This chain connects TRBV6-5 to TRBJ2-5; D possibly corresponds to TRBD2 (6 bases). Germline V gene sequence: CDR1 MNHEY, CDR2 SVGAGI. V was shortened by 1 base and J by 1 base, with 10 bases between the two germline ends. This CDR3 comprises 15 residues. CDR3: CASSYYSGTQETQYF. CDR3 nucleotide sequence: TGTGCCAGCAGTTACTATAGCGGAACCCAAGAGACCCAGTACTTC.

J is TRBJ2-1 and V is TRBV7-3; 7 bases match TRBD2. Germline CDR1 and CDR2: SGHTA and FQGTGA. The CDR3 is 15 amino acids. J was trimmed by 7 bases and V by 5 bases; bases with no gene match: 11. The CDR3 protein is CASSLSSGRGNEQFF. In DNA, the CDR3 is TGTGCCAGCAGCCTCAGTAGCGGGCGGGGGAATGAGCAGTTCTTC.

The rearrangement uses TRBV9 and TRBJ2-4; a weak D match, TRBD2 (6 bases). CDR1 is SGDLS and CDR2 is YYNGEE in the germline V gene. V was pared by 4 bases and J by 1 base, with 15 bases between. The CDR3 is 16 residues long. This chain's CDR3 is CASSKGSGEAKNIQYF. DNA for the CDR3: TGTGCCAGCAGCAAGGGGTCGGGAGAGGCCAAAAACATTCAGTACTTC.

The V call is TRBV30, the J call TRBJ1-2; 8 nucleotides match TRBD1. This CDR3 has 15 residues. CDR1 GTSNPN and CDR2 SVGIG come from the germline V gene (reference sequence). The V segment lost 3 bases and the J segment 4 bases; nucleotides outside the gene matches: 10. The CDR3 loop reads CAWRAADRAGYGYTF. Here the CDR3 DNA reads TGTGCCTGGAGGGCCGCGGACAGGGCCGGCTATGGCTACACCTTC.

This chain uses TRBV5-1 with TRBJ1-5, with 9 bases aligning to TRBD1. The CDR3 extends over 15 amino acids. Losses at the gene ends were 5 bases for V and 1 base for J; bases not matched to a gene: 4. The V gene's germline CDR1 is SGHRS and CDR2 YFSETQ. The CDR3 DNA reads TGCGCCAGCAGTGCCGGGACAGGGAGCAATCAGCCCCAGCATTTT. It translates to CASSAGTGSNQPQHF.

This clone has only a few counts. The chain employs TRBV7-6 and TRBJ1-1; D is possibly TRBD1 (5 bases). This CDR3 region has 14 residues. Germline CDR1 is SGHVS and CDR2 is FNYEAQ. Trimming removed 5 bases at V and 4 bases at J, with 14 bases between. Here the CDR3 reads CASSRTQTGTEAFF. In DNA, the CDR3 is TGTGCCAGCAGCAGGACCCAAACAGGCACTGAAGCTTTCTTT.

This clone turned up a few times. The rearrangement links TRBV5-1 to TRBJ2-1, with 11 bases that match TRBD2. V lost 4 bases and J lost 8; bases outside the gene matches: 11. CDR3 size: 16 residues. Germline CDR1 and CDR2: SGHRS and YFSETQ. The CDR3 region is CASSALTSGKVDEQFF. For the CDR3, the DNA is TGCGCCAGCAGCGCCCTGACTAGCGGGAAGGTCGATGAGCAGTTCTTC.

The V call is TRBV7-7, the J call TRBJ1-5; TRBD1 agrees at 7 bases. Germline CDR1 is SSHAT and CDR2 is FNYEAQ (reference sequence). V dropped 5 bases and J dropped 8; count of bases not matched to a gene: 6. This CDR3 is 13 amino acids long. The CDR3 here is CASSPTGEKPQHF. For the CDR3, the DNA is TGTGCCAGCAGCCCCACAGGGGAAAAGCCCCAGCATTTT.

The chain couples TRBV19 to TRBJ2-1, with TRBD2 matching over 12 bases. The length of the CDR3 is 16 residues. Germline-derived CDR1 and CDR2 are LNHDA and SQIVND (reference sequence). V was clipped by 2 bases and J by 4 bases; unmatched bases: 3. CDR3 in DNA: TGTGCCAGTAGTATATTGACTAGCGGGAGTTACAATGAGCAGTTCTTC. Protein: CASSILTSGSYNEQFF.

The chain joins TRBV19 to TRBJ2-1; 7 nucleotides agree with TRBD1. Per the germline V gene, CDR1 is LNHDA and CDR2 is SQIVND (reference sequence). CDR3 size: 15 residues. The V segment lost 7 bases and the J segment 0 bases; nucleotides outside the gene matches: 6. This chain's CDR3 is CASTSGQSSYNEQFF. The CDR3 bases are TGTGCCAGTACCTCGGGACAGAGCTCCTACAATGAGCAGTTCTTC.

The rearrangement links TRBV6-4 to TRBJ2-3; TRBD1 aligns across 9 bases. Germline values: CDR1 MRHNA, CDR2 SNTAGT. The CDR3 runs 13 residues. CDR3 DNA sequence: TGTGCGACCGGGACAGGGAACACAGATACGCAGTATTTT. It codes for CATGTGNTDTQYF.

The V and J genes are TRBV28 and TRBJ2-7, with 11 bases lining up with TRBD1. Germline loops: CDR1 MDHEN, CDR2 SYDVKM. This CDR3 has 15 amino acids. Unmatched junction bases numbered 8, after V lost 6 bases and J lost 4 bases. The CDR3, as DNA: TGTGCCAGCAGACCACGGACAGGGGGCGCGTACGAGCAGTACTTC. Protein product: CASRPRTGGAYEQYF. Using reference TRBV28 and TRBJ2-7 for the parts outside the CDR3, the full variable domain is DVKVTQSSRYLVKRTGEKVFLECVQDMDHENMFWYRQDPGLGLRLIYFSYDVKMKEKGDIPEGYSVSREKKERFSLILESASTNQTSMYLCASRPRTGGAYEQYFGPGTRLTVT.

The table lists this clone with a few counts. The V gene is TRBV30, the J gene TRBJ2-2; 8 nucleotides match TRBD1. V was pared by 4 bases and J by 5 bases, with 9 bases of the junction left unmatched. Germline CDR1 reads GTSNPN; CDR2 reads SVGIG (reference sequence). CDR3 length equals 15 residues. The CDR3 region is CAWIPGQGITGELFF. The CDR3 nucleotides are TGTGCCTGGATTCCCGGACAGGGAATTACCGGGGAGCTGTTTTTT.

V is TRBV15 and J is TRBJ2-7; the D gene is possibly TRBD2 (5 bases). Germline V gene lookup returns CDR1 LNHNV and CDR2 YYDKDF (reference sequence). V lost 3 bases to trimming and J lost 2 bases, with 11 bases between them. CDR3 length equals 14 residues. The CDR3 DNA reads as TGTGCCACCAGCAGGCCCGGACTCCCCTACGAGCAGTACTTC. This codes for CATSRPGLPYEQYF.

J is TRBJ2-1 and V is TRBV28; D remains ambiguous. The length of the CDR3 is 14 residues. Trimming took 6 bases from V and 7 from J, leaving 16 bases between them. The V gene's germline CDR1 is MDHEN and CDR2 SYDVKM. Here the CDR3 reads CASSSNLGQNEQFF. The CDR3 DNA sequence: TGTGCCAGCAGCTCCAACCTAGGTCAGAATGAGCAGTTCTTC.

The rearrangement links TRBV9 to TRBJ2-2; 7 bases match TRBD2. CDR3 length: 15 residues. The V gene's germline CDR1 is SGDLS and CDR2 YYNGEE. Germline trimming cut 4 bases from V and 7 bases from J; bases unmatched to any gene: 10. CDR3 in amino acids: CASSLPPGGGGELFF. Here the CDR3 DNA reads TGTGCCAGCAGCCTCCCACCCGGCGGGGGCGGGGAGCTGTTTTTT.

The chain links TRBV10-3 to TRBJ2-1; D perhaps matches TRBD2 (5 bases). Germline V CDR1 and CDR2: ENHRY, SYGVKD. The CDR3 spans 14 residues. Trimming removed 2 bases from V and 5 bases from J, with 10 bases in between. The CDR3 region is CAISEERLNNEQFF. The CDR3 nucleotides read TGTGCCATCAGTGAGGAGCGGTTAAACAATGAGCAGTTCTTC.

The CDR3 DNA is TGCAGCGCCGACAGGGGGCAAGGCACTGAAGCTTTCTTT. This codes for CSADRGQGTEAFF. The chain joins TRBV29-1 to TRBJ1-1; 10 bases fit TRBD1. This CDR3 region has 13 residues. V trimming: 7 bases; J trimming: 4 bases; junction bases outside the gene matches: 6. CDR1 and CDR2 from the germline V gene are SQVTM and ANQGSEA.